A selection of T cell receptor beta chains follows, all from one sample in a study of blood T cell repertoires in COVID-19. Assay used: immunoSEQ multiplex PCR; TCRdb lists only in-frame clones, some missing. Found here are about 34,000 clones, nearly 95% of them singletons; the top ten hold more than 4%. The sequenced sample was peripheral blood. These receptors originate from a human donor in a cohort sampled during active COVID-19. Both conserved end residues are trimmed from each CDR3.

j_call v_call cdr3_aa
TRBJ2-7 TRBV24-1 ATSDTGTGGPDEQY
TRBJ1-2 TRBV4-1 ASSQVQGYGYT
TRBJ1-3 TRBV16 ASSLGHGGNTIY
TRBJ1-2 TRBV27 ASSLTVLGGYT
TRBJ2-7 TRBV2 ASSVTGYEQY
TRBJ2-7 TRBV14 ASSPKQRLADQTYEQY
TRBJ2-4 TRBV6-1 ASSEASQYIQY
TRBJ2-7 TRBV7-8 ASSLGQVYEQY
TRBJ2-7 TRBV7-2 ASSSRLLDRLGPYEQY
TRBJ2-1 TRBV9 ASSVVAGEDNEQF
TRBJ1-2 TRBV28 ASSLTTGDYGYT
TRBJ1-3 TRBV2 AGRFAGAGNTIY
TRBJ1-5 TRBV30 AWTPRGGVNQPQH
TRBJ1-2 TRBV21-1 ASRIPGAHYGYT
TRBJ1-5 TRBV10-3 AISDEPHEDRSRGRGQPQH
TRBJ2-7 TRBV10-2 ASSPGLAGEQY
TRBJ2-7 TRBV4-1 ASSITGGYEQY
TRBJ1-1 TRBV14 ASSHGGGLGRGAF
TRBJ2-7 TRBV18 ASSPPEGGNYEQY
TRBJ2-1 TRBV4-1 ASSHPTDSGLGNEQF
TRBJ1-1 TRBV6-5 ASSYDRFTEAF
TRBJ2-7 TRBV2 ASSLYEQY
TRBJ2-6 TRBV30 AWRDRGRGGANVLT
TRBJ2-7 TRBV5-6 ASSLGLAGPYEQY
TRBJ1-1 TRBV6-6 ASSPETGFGEAF
TRBJ2-1 TRBV5-1 ASSLELANNEQF
TRBJ2-1 TRBV19 ASSGAKQF
TRBJ1-5 TRBV18 ASSPGSNQPQH
TRBJ1-1 TRBV20-1 SAVSNTEAF
TRBJ2-7 TRBV5-1 ASSRRELGEQY
TRBJ2-1 TRBV30 AWRGLVAQF